This T cell receptor (beta chain) was identified in a study of T cell responses to AZD1222 COVID-19 vaccine. Overall study results and limits: Mostly white British, mostly female donors; authors suggested clonal diversity may be underestimated. Two doses of AZD1222 preceded a rise in Spike-specific TCR breadth and depth. Baseline seropositivity characterized only six AZD1222 recipients.

Both about-4-week and about-12-week second-dose recipients were combined. TCRdb's table, derived via immunoSEQ multiplex PCR, lists solely in-frame clones and lacks some. The table includes 40,000 to 55,000 clones, roughly 88% detected once. There are 13 residues in the CDR3. Germline CDR1 and CDR2: SQVTM and ANQGSEA. V lost 4 bases and J 1 base, leaving 10 bases between the germline ends. In regard to this clone: Its antigen remains unknown.

This TCR was sampled from an adult who received the AZD1222 COVID-19 vaccine. The specimen comprised peripheral blood, sampled 28 days after the second AZD1222 dose. The chain recombines TRBV29-1 with TRBJ1-2, with D hard to call. The CDR3 DNA reads TGCAGCGTTGCCCCCGATTATAACTATGGCTACACCTTC. Translating gives CSVAPDYNYGYTF.